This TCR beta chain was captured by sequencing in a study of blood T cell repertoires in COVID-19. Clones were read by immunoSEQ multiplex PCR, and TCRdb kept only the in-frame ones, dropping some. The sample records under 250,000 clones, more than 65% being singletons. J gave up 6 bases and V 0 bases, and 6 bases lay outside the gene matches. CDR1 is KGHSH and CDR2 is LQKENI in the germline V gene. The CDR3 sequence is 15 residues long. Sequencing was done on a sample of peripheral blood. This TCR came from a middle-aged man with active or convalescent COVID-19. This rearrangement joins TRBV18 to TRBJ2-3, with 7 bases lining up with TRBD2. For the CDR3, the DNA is TGTGCCAGCTCACCACCGTCGGCGGGAGTTGATACGCAGTATTTT. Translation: CASSPPSAGVDTQYF.